The rows below give T cell receptor beta chains drawn from one sample of a study of shared clonotypes between healthy human individuals. Measured with immunoSEQ multiplex PCR; TCRdb has only the in-frame clones, and not every one. The sample has millions of clones, 85% to 95% seen once. Sequencing was done on a sample of naive CD8+ T cells from PBMCs. These receptors were collected from a man aged 18 to 29 in good health. Some clones in this sample may be carry-over from other donors' samples. Both conserved end residues are part of each CDR3.

J: TRBJ1-5
length: 14
V: TRBV27
CDR3: CASSPLGQGQPQHF

J: TRBJ2-2
length: 15
V: TRBV6-5
CDR3: CASSQDRGFTGELFF

J: TRBJ2-5
length: 12
V: TRBV6-5
CDR3: CASRSHQETQYF

J: TRBJ1-5
length: 16
V: TRBV27
CDR3: CASSLIGADSNQPQHF

J: TRBJ2-1
length: 16
V: TRBV5-6
CDR3: CASSPGRLAGGDEQFF

J: TRBJ2-3
length: 14
V: TRBV10-3
CDR3: CAITTSGHTDTQYF

J: TRBJ2-1
length: 16
V: TRBV11-1
CDR3: CASSFGPGTGIDEQFF

J: TRBJ1-1
length: 18
V: TRBV9
CDR3: CASSVRREGDRVNTEAFF

J: TRBJ1-4
length: 16
V: TRBV2
CDR3: CASSEWGTATNEKLFF

J: TRBJ1-2
length: 12
V: TRBV29-1
CDR3: CSVEQGSPGYTF

J: TRBJ2-2
length: 16
V: TRBV4-1
CDR3: CASSQMLGPNTGELFF

J: TRBJ1-2
length: 14
V: TRBV11-2
CDR3: CASSTRDFARGYTF

J: TRBJ2-1
length: 16
V: TRBV6-6
CDR3: CASSSVTLSSYNEQFF

J: TRBJ2-7
length: 15
V: TRBV2
CDR3: CASSEEGQISYEQYF

J: TRBJ2-1
length: 15
V: TRBV7-2
CDR3: CASSTLISSYNEQFF

J: TRBJ2-7
length: 15
V: TRBV9
CDR3: CASSVAGTSGIEQYF

J: TRBJ2-3
length: 15
V: TRBV30
CDR3: CAWSVGASGTDTQYF

J: TRBJ1-1
length: 17
V: TRBV27
CDR3: CASSLRTGGVLNTEAFF

J: TRBJ1-3
length: 16
V: TRBV15
CDR3: CATSEEITRSGNTIYF

J: TRBJ2-1
length: 17
V: TRBV14
CDR3: CASSAPGWDRRVNEQFF

J: TRBJ2-2
length: 14
V: TRBV19
CDR3: CASSFDRGPGELFF

J: TRBJ2-5
length: 15
V: TRBV5-1
CDR3: CASSLATSPGETQYF

J: TRBJ2-1
length: 13
V: TRBV2
CDR3: CASSGFKYNEQFF

J: TRBJ2-1
length: 15
V: TRBV28
CDR3: CASSPGLAVYNEQFF

J: TRBJ2-5
length: 16
V: TRBV11-2
CDR3: CASSFAGTSGSETQYF

J: TRBJ2-1
length: 15
V: TRBV7-3
CDR3: CASSLAGGPYNEQFF

J: TRBJ2-1
length: 17
V: TRBV21-1
CDR3: CASSTTTGTSQDNEQFF

J: TRBJ1-3
length: 13
V: TRBV7-2
CDR3: CASGQRASDTIYF

J: TRBJ2-1
length: 16
V: TRBV9
CDR3: CASSVSGTGGRNEQFF

J: TRBJ2-4
length: 13
V: TRBV7-9
CDR3: CASGQGSEDIQYF

J: TRBJ2-1
length: 14
V: TRBV5-1
CDR3: CASRSGGIDNEQFF

J: TRBJ1-2
length: 12
V: TRBV28
CDR3: CASSLTGDGYTF

J: TRBJ1-1
length: 12
V: TRBV11-2
CDR3: CASAFGRSEAFF

J: TRBJ2-6
length: 16
V: TRBV5-1
CDR3: CASSTPRGSGANVLTF

J: TRBJ2-7
length: 13
V: TRBV27
CDR3: CASSLGLTYEQYF

J: TRBJ2-7
length: 15
V: TRBV2
CDR3: CASSESQGYSYEQYF

J: TRBJ2-1
length: 18
V: TRBV28
CDR3: CASSLTEAGAGRWNEQFF

J: TRBJ1-3
length: 15
V: TRBV10-3
CDR3: CAISRDGALGDTIYF

J: TRBJ2-7
length: 15
V: TRBV19
CDR3: CASSIRAGLLREQYF

J: TRBJ2-7
length: 14
V: TRBV19
CDR3: CASSMGRGAYEQYF

J: TRBJ2-7
length: 14
V: TRBV6-1
CDR3: CASSETVRSYEQYF

J: TRBJ2-7
length: 12
V: TRBV5-6
CDR3: CASSWGGGEQYF

J: TRBJ2-3
length: 15
V: TRBV7-9
CDR3: CASSLSGTGGDTQYF

J: TRBJ2-7
length: 13
V: TRBV5-1
CDR3: CASSLGHHYEQYF

J: TRBJ1-4
length: 16
V: TRBV28
CDR3: CASSFLGSRGYGKLFF

J: TRBJ2-7
length: 13
V: TRBV2
CDR3: CASSDGTDYEQYF